These 23 T cell receptor beta chains share one sample of origin, sequenced in a study of a mutant IDH1 vaccine in newly diagnosed glioma. Which antigens these TCRs recognize remains unknown. Using immunoSEQ multiplex PCR, the repertoire was profiled, and TCRdb retains in-frame clones only, with some absent. The data hold roughly 39,000 clones, with about four fifths observed a single time. The time point here: week 5, during vaccination. A single vaccine dose contained 300 ug of mutant IDH1 20-mer peptide, and topical imiquimod was used with it. Sample: PBMCs, taken from a glioma patient whose treatment included an IDH1 peptide vaccine. These receptors were taken from a man aged 40-50 years with glioma.

This clone was seen a few times. The chain carries TRBV2 and TRBJ1-4; tentatively, D is TRBD1 (5 bases). CDR3 length: 14 residues. The V end lost 6 bases, the J end lost 8 bases, and 16 bases lay between the germline ends. In germline, CDR1 is SNHLY, CDR2 FYNNEI. The CDR3 bases are TGTGCCAGCAGAGTCCGGGACCGCGACGAAAAACTGTTTTTT. This codes for CASRVRDRDEKLFF.

The chain is built from TRBV4-1 and TRBJ2-3; 9 bases fit TRBD2. V was pared by 4 bases and J by 2 bases, with 7 bases of the junction left unmatched. CDR1 is MGHRA and CDR2 is YSYEKL in the germline V gene. The CDR3 consists of 16 residues. CDR3: CASSRHASGATDTQYF. The CDR3 region has the DNA TGCGCCAGCAGCCGCCACGCTAGCGGGGCCACAGATACGCAGTATTTT.

This rearrangement joins TRBV6-5 to TRBJ1-2; 11 bases line up with TRBD1. The CDR3 sequence is 13 residues long. The J segment lost 8 bases and the V segment lost 8 bases, leaving 7 bases of the junction unmatched. Per the germline V gene, CDR1 is MNHEY and CDR2 is SVGAGI. In DNA, the CDR3 is TGTGCCAGCGGAGGACAGGGGGCTGTAGGCTACACCTTC. It specifies CASGGQGAVGYTF.

In this sample, this clone turned up a few times. The chain employs TRBV7-9 and TRBJ2-1; 10 bases line up with TRBD2. CDR1 is SEHNR, CDR2 FQNEAQ, per germline (reference sequence). V trimming: 1 base; J trimming: 15 bases; junction bases outside the gene matches: 6. The CDR3 sequence is 13 residues long. The CDR3 sequence is CASSLDRAGGRFF. The CDR3 nucleotides read TGTGCCAGCAGCTTAGATCGAGCGGGGGGGAGGTTCTTC.

This chain links TRBV9 with TRBJ1-1; the D gene is possibly TRBD1 (5 bases). Germline-derived CDR1 and CDR2 are SGDLS and YYNGEE. This CDR3 has 15 amino acids. Trimming left V 4 bases short and J 1 base short, with 14 bases between. The CDR3 region has the DNA TGTGCCAGCAGCCGCTTGGGGGGAGGGAACACTGAAGCTTTCTTT. Translating it yields CASSRLGGGNTEAFF.

This sequence joins TRBV29-1 and TRBJ1-1; D remains ambiguous. The CDR3 has 11 residues. Trimming left V 4 bases short and J 0 bases short, with 3 bases between. Germline V gene data show CDR1 as SQVTM and CDR2 as ANQGSEA. For the CDR3, the DNA is TGCAGCGTTGGGGTGAACACTGAAGCTTTCTTT. This translates into CSVGVNTEAFF. The full variable domain, its missing parts supplied by reference TRBV29-1 and TRBJ1-1, is SAVISQKPSRDICQRGTSLTIQCQVDSQVTMMFWYRQQPGQSLTLIATANQGSEATYESGFVIDKFPISRPNLTFSTLTVSNMSPEDSSIYLCSVGVNTEAFFGQGTRLTVV.

V and J are TRBV7-2 and TRBJ2-7; 7 positions agree with TRBD1. Germline trimming cut 5 bases from V and 5 bases from J; bases unmatched to any gene: 12. The CDR3 extends over 15 amino acids. CDR1 SGHTA and CDR2 FQGNSA come from the germline V gene. In DNA form, the CDR3 reads TGTGCCAGCAGCCAAGGGACAGCCTTGGAACACGAGCAGTACTTC. This translates into CASSQGTALEHEQYF. Full variable domain (remainder filled in from reference TRBV7-2 and TRBJ2-7): GAGVSQSPSNKVTEKGKDVELRCDPISGHTALYWYRQSLGQGLEFLIYFQGNSAPDKSGLPSDRFSAERTGGSVSTLTIQRTQQEDSAVYLCASSQGTALEHEQYFGPGTRLTVT.

CDR3 in DNA: TGTGCCAGCAGTTATACAAAAACGAATTACAATGAGCAGTTCTTC. Its translation: CASSYTKTNYNEQFF. The chain joins TRBV6-5 to TRBJ2-1; no definite D call. Germline-derived CDR1 and CDR2 are MNHEY and SVGAGI. Trimming removed 3 bases at V and 4 bases at J, with 13 bases between. The CDR3 length is 15 residues.

The sample holds a few counts of this clone. The J gene is TRBJ1-5, the V gene TRBV4-2; D perhaps matches TRBD1 (6 bases). The CDR3 is 15 residues long. The V gene lost 1 base and the J gene lost 5 bases, with 12 bases spanning the gap. Germline lookup yields CDR1 LGHNA and CDR2 YNFKEQ. The CDR3 DNA follows: TGTGCCAGCAGCCAAGGTGAGGGGGGGTATCAGCCCCAGCATTTT. Amino acids: CASSQGEGGYQPQHF.

The rearrangement uses TRBV29-1 and TRBJ1-1, with TRBD1 matching over 9 bases. Trimming at V came to 6 bases and at J to 5 bases, leaving 7 bases not matched to a gene. The germline V gene encodes CDR1 SQVTM and CDR2 ANQGSEA. The CDR3 is made up of 13 amino acids. The CDR3 DNA reads TGCAGCGTCCACGGACAGGGGCGGACTGAAGCTTTCTTT. Translation: CSVHGQGRTEAFF. Full variable domain (outside the CDR3, taken from reference TRBV29-1 and TRBJ1-1): SAVISQKPSRDICQRGTSLTIQCQVDSQVTMMFWYRQQPGQSLTLIATANQGSEATYESGFVIDKFPISRPNLTFSTLTVSNMSPEDSSIYLCSVHGQGRTEAFFGQGTRLTVV.

This clone came up a few times. This chain uses TRBV19 with TRBJ2-2, with a weak D call TRBD1 (5 bases). In germline, CDR1 is LNHDA, CDR2 SQIVND (reference sequence). V gave up 5 bases and J gave up 0 bases, with 7 bases separating them. The CDR3 has 14 amino acids. In nucleotides, the CDR3 is TGTGCCAGTAGTTTAGGGGCGAACACCGGGGAGCTGTTTTTT. It is translated as CASSLGANTGELFF.

The chain employs TRBV9 and TRBJ1-1; TRBD1 agrees at 10 bases. Germline V gene data show CDR1 as SGDLS and CDR2 as YYNGEE. This CDR3 is 16 amino acids long. V gave up 2 bases and J gave up 1 base; unmatched junction bases: 5. CDR3 sequence reads: CASSVWDRGPNTEAFF. The CDR3 nucleotides are TGTGCCAGCAGCGTTTGGGACAGGGGCCCGAACACTGAAGCTTTCTTT.

This clone is a singleton in its sample. V and J are TRBV5-1 and TRBJ2-2; the D is unclear. This CDR3 has 14 amino acids. CDR1 is SGHRS and CDR2 is YFSETQ in the germline V gene. Trimming left V 4 bases short and J 8 bases short, with 15 bases between. This CDR3 reads CASSASGPRGELFF. The CDR3 nucleotides are TGCGCCAGCAGCGCCTCGGGCCCACGTGGGGAGCTGTTTTTT. Full variable domain (missing parts from reference TRBV5-1 and TRBJ2-2): KAGVTQTPRYLIKTRGQQVTLSCSPISGHRSVSWYQQTPGQGLQFLFEYFSETQRNKGNFPGRFSGRQFSNSRSEMNVSTLELGDSALYLCASSASGPRGELFFGEGSRLTVL.

The chain couples TRBV4-1 to TRBJ2-6; D gene uncertain. This CDR3 comprises 15 residues. Trimming removed 1 base at V and 1 base at J, with 5 bases between. The V gene's germline CDR1 is MGHRA and CDR2 YSYEKL. CDR3 nucleotide sequence: TGCGCCAGCAGCCAAGTCTGGTCTGGGGCCAACGTCCTGACTTTC. Encoded protein: CASSQVWSGANVLTF.

The genes are TRBV4-1 and TRBJ2-2; TRBD1 agrees at 8 bases. There are 17 residues in the CDR3. V trimming: 1 base; J trimming: 3 bases; junction bases outside the gene matches: 7. From germline, CDR1 is MGHRA and CDR2 YSYEKL. The CDR3 reads CASSQVGQAPDTGELFF. The CDR3, as DNA: TGCGCCAGCAGCCAAGTGGGACAGGCGCCGGACACCGGGGAGCTGTTTTTT.

The chain joins TRBV6-6 to TRBJ1-3; D not certain. The V and J ends lost 2 bases and 0 bases respectively, with 8 bases between them. The CDR3 has 15 residues. CDR1 is MNHNY and CDR2 is SVGAGI in the germline V gene (reference sequence). As DNA, the CDR3 is TGTGCCAGCAGTTACGATCAGCGCTCTGGAAACACCATATATTTT. The encoded protein is CASSYDQRSGNTIYF.

This clone was recorded once. The genes are TRBV6-5 and TRBJ2-7; 7 positions agree with TRBD2. The CDR3 runs 15 residues. V dropped 2 bases and J dropped 5; count of bases not matched to a gene: 9. Germline CDR1 is MNHEY and CDR2 is SVGAGI. CDR3 nucleotides: TGTGCCAGCAGTTACGAAACCCCAGGGAGGGACGAGCAGTACTTC. This encodes CASSYETPGRDEQYF.

The chain couples TRBV5-1 to TRBJ2-5; 10 positions agree with TRBD2. Germline lookup yields CDR1 SGHRS and CDR2 YFSETQ. Trimming removed 5 bases from V and 3 bases from J; junction bases left unmatched: 7. CDR3 length: 15 amino acids. The CDR3 sequence is CASRLAGLLKETQYF. The CDR3 bases are TGCGCCAGCAGACTAGCGGGGTTATTAAAAGAGACCCAGTACTTC.

This chain joins TRBV7-9 and TRBJ2-7; TRBD1 matches 8 bases. Germline values: CDR1 SEHNR, CDR2 FQNEAQ (reference sequence). V trimming: 7 bases; J trimming: 3 bases; junction bases outside the gene matches: 8. The CDR3 sequence is 14 residues long. This CDR3 is CASNTGTGYYEQYF. CDR3 nucleotides: TGTGCCAGCAATACGGGGACAGGATACTACGAGCAGTACTTC.

The chain is built from TRBV20-1 and TRBJ1-1; tentative D call: TRBD1 (5 bases). V lost 6 bases and J 4 bases, leaving 9 bases between the germline ends. This CDR3 contains 11 residues. Germline CDR1 reads DFQATT; CDR2 reads SNEGSKA (reference sequence). CDR3 in amino acids: CSAHGATEAFF. The DNA for the CDR3 is TGCAGTGCACACGGGGCCACTGAAGCTTTCTTT.

This clone has a handful of counts. The chain employs TRBV19 and TRBJ1-6, with TRBD1 matching over 7 bases. Germline-derived CDR1 and CDR2 are LNHDA and SQIVND (reference sequence). The CDR3 length is 15 residues. With V trimmed by 4 bases and J by 6 bases, 6 bases remained unmatched. CDR3 sequence (DNA): TGTGCCAGTAGTAGGGACAGTAATATTAATTCACCCCTCCACTTT. It encodes CASSRDSNINSPLHF.

This clone showed up just once. This chain links TRBV2 with TRBJ1-5; D unclear. V was clipped by 7 bases and J by 0 bases, with 4 bases between them. CDR1 is SNHLY, CDR2 FYNNEI, per germline. The CDR3 runs 12 residues. CDR3 DNA: TGTGCCAGCACCTATAGCAATCAGCCCCAGCATTTT. It yields the protein CASTYSNQPQHF.

The rearrangement joins TRBV15 to TRBJ1-4, with D unclear. Germline-derived CDR1 and CDR2 are LNHNV and YYDKDF (reference sequence). This CDR3 has 13 amino acids. Trimming took off 5 bases at V and 5 bases at J, with 9 bases between the two ends. In DNA form, the CDR3 reads TGTGCCACCAGCCTCCGTAGGAATGAAAAACTGTTTTTT. This gives the protein CATSLRRNEKLFF.